The T cell receptor beta chain under discussion was sequenced for a study of blood T cell repertoires in COVID-19. Turning to the study itself: COVID-19 samples, acute and convalescent, were from the United States, Italy and Spain.

V lost 2 bases to trimming and J lost 1 base, with 12 bases between them. The CDR3 is 15 residues long. Per germline, CDR1 SGHRS and CDR2 YFSETQ. Profiling relied on immunoSEQ multiplex PCR, and the TCRdb table lists in-frame clones only, not all of them. In the table there are about 210,000 clones, roughly 85% of which are singletons. The chain has TRBV5-1 and TRBJ2-5; D might be TRBD1 (5 bases). The origin of this receptor is a man aged 50 or older with COVID-19, enrolled during active disease. Sequencing was done on a sample of peripheral blood. The CDR3 spells CASSFAPRVQETQYF. The CDR3 DNA sequence: TGCGCCAGCAGCTTCGCTCCCAGGGTCCAAGAGACCCAGTACTTC.